This T cell receptor (beta chain) stems from a study of metastatic and nonmetastatic thyroid tumors. The overall study: Thyroid patients, malignant and benign, had repertoires compared across blood and tumor or nodule tissue. The study, taken as a whole, reports: Versus benign nodules, malignant thyroid tumors reportedly had significantly higher TCR beta diversity, in blood and tumor.

This clone qualifies as large. The antigen remains unidentified. As originally analysed: To classify distant metastasis in papillary thyroid cancer, a model was built from CDR3 differences across clinicopathological groups. TCRdb reprocessed the PCR reads via MiXCR. The V and J calls come from TCRdb's annotation, not from the publication. The top ten clones hold roughly an eighth of a sample with some 22,000 clones, about 24% of them seen once. Between the trimmed V and J ends, which lost 4 bases and 8 bases, there was a span of 12 bases. The CDR3 is made up of 13 amino acids. Germline V gene sequence: CDR1 LGHNA, CDR2 YSLEER. Thyroid surgery was performed in patients who had received no treatment beforehand.

The chain couples TRBV4-3 to TRBJ2-1; D gene unclear. This TCR derives from a male donor with papillary thyroid cancer or a benign thyroid nodule (not recorded which). Some clones in this sample may be carry-over from other donors' samples. Sample: tumor tissue. The CDR3 here is CASSPPGVDEQFF. The CDR3 nucleotides are TGCGCCAGCAGCCCTCCGGGCGTGGATGAGCAGTTCTTC.